These 9 T cell receptor beta chains were all obtained from the same sample, sequenced in a study of blood T cell repertoires in COVID-19. The data were produced by immunoSEQ multiplex PCR, yet TCRdb's version contains in-frame clones alone and is incomplete. Of 120,000 or so clones listed, about 85% are singletons. Sequencing input: peripheral blood. These receptors came from a human donor in a cohort sampled during active COVID-19.

This sequence joins TRBV2 and TRBJ2-3, with TRBD2 identical over 9 bases. The CDR3 spans 16 residues. V dropped 7 bases and J dropped 3; count of bases not matched to a gene: 11. Per germline, CDR1 SNHLY and CDR2 FYNNEI. The CDR3 reads CASNQTPGLATDTQYF. CDR3 nucleotides: TGTGCCAGCAATCAGACTCCGGGACTAGCTACAGATACGCAGTATTTT.

This clone has just one count. V gene TRBV11-2 combines with J gene TRBJ2-7; 16 bases fit TRBD2. From germline, CDR1 is SGHAT and CDR2 FQNNGV. This CDR3 is built from 18 residues. Trimming cost V 5 bases and J 3 bases; bases outside gene matches: 10. Written as DNA, the CDR3 is TGTGCCAGCAGCCAGGGGACTAGCGGGGGGGCCGAGTTCTACGAGCAGTACTTC. Translated: CASSQGTSGGAEFYEQYF.

The chain carries TRBV6-1 and TRBJ1-2, with 7 bases that match TRBD1. CDR1 is MNHNS, CDR2 SASEGT, per germline. The CDR3 covers 14 residues. V shed 2 bases, J shed 4 bases, and the junction held 4 bases outside the gene matches. CDR3 amino acids: CASSEPYRGYGYTF. As DNA, the CDR3 is TGTGCCAGCAGTGAACCCTACAGGGGCTATGGCTACACCTTC.

This clone has just a few counts. A read error may account for a junction end that differs from germline. The chain joins TRBV5-5 to TRBJ1-1; a weak D match, TRBD1 (5 bases). The CDR3 runs to 15 residues. Germline V gene data show CDR1 as SGHKS and CDR2 as YYEKEE (reference sequence). The CDR3 spells CASSLPRGLKTEAFF. CDR3 nucleotide sequence: TGTGCCAGCAGCCTCCCCCGGGGGTTGAAGACTGAAGCTTTCTTT.

The rearrangement joins TRBV5-4 to TRBJ1-1, with 7 positions matching TRBD1. The ends lost 4 bases at V and 3 bases at J; junction bases unmatched: 9. This CDR3 is built from 15 residues. Germline CDR1 and CDR2: SGHNT and YYREEE (reference sequence). The CDR3 loop is CASSGYRGVDTEAFF. DNA of the CDR3: TGTGCCAGCAGCGGCTACAGGGGAGTGGACACTGAAGCTTTCTTT.

The chain couples TRBV18 to TRBJ2-3, with D perhaps matching TRBD2 (5 bases). V was pared by 1 base and J by 0 bases, with 5 bases between. Germline CDR1 is KGHSH and CDR2 is LQKENI. CDR3 length: 14 amino acids. CDR3 nucleotide sequence: TGTGCCAGCTCACCACGGGAGAGCACAGATACGCAGTATTTT. Residues: CASSPRESTDTQYF.

CDR3 region: CASSFRVGATNEKLFF. The DNA for the CDR3 is TGTGCCAGCAGCTTCAGGGTAGGAGCAACTAATGAAAAACTGTTTTTT. The V gene is TRBV5-6, the J gene TRBJ1-4, with D possibly matching TRBD1 (5 bases). The CDR3 covers 16 residues. Deletions cut 2 bases from V and 0 bases from J, with 11 bases between. Germline assignment: CDR1 SGHDT and CDR2 YYEEEE. The whole variable domain, remainder taken from reference TRBV5-6 and TRBJ1-4, is DAGVTQSPTHLIKTRGQQVTLRCSPKSGHDTVSWYQQALGQGPQFIFQYYEEEERQRGNFPDRFSGHQFPNYSSELNVNALLLGDSALYLCASSFRVGATNEKLFFGSGTQLSVL.

Only a few counts were recorded for this clone. V gene TRBV18 combines with J gene TRBJ2-2; 8 bases align to TRBD1. Unmatched junction bases numbered 7, after V lost 5 bases and J lost 5 bases. Germline V gene data show CDR1 as KGHSH and CDR2 as LQKENI. This CDR3 spans 15 amino acids. The CDR3: CASSKGTGWTGELFF. CDR3 DNA sequence: TGTGCCAGCTCAAAGGGGACAGGTTGGACCGGGGAGCTGTTTTTT.

The chain links TRBV19 to TRBJ2-2, with TRBD1 as a possible D gene (6 bases). This CDR3 is built from 13 residues. Germline CDR1 LNHDA, CDR2 SQIVND (reference sequence). V was clipped by 6 bases and J by 8 bases, with 13 bases between them. For the CDR3, the DNA is TGTGCCAGTAGCACGCAGGGGTGGGGGGAGCTGTTTTTT. This encodes CASSTQGWGELFF.